The 18 T cell receptor beta chains below come from one sample, sequenced in a study of blood T cell repertoires in COVID-19. The method was immunoSEQ multiplex PCR; TCRdb's version includes in-frame clones alone and lacks a portion of them. This table has approximately 23,000 clones, 80% to 90% appearing once. The sequenced material came from peripheral blood. The receptor set was obtained from a woman of 80 years or more with active COVID-19.

The CDR3 DNA follows: TGTGCCAGCAGCTTAGGCGGGGGCGACAGGAGTGAGCAGTTCTTC. Protein: CASSLGGGDRSEQFF. The chain recombines TRBV7-2 with TRBJ2-1; tentative D call: TRBD2 (7 bases). This CDR3 spans 15 amino acids. V was pared by 1 base and J by 9 bases, with 16 bases between. Looked up from germline, CDR1 is SGHTA and CDR2 is FQGNSA.

This clone appeared a few times. The chain is built from TRBV7-6 and TRBJ2-2, with D possibly matching TRBD2 (6 bases). Trimming took off 6 bases at V and 6 bases at J, with 14 bases between the two ends. CDR1 and CDR2 from the germline V gene are SGHVS and FNYEAQ. CDR3 size: 14 residues. CDR3 sequence (DNA): TGTGCCAGCAGGCCTAATACGGGGGCCGGGGAGCTGTTTTTT. Translated: CASRPNTGAGELFF.

The chain recombines TRBV23-1 with TRBJ1-1; TRBD1 might be the D (5 bases). TRBV23-1 belongs to the ORF category, with a function that is uncertain. CDR3 size: 18 residues. V lost 0 bases and J 6 bases, leaving 23 bases between the germline ends. For the CDR3, the DNA is TGCGCCAGCAGTCAATCGTGCGGGGGAGCCTGGGGGAGAGCTGAAGCTTTCTTT. Amino acid sequence: CASSQSCGGAWGRAEAFF.

This clone showed up just a few times. The J gene is TRBJ1-1, the V gene TRBV6-6, with D possibly TRBD1 on 5 matching bases. Trimming removed 6 bases from V and 7 bases from J, with 18 bases in between. This CDR3 has 14 amino acids. From germline, CDR1 is MNHNY and CDR2 SVGAGI (reference sequence). In DNA form, the CDR3 reads TGTGCCAGCAGACTTGCAAGGGGAGGGGATGAAGCTTTCTTT. Translating gives CASRLARGGDEAFF.

Concerning this clone itself: Different DNA sequences within this sample yield the same CDR3. This chain links TRBV20-1 with TRBJ2-7; weak D call: TRBD2 (6 bases). Between the trimmed V and J ends, which lost 4 bases and 5 bases, there was a span of 9 bases. CDR3 length: 11 amino acids. The germline gives CDR1 DFQATT, CDR2 SNEGSKA (reference sequence). The CDR3 bases are TGCAGTGCTACCAGCGGGCACGAGCAGTACTTC. Amino acid sequence: CSATSGHEQYF.

This chain connects TRBV6-1 to TRBJ1-4; TRBD1 agrees at 8 bases. Trimming took 4 bases from V and 8 from J; bases not matched to a gene: 12. Germline V CDR1 and CDR2: MNHNS, SASEGT. The length of the CDR3 is 16 residues. The CDR3: CASSATTGGGGEKLFF. The CDR3 DNA is TGTGCCAGCAGTGCTACTACAGGGGGGGGAGGAGAAAAACTGTTTTTT.

This CDR3 reads CASSFLRLAGNQETQYF. The CDR3 nucleotides are TGTGCCAGCAGTTTTTTGCGACTAGCGGGGAATCAAGAGACCCAGTACTTC. The J gene is TRBJ2-5, the V gene TRBV28, with 11 bases that match TRBD2. V was clipped by 3 bases and J by 2 bases; unmatched bases: 8. This CDR3 has 17 amino acids. CDR1 and CDR2 from the germline V gene are MDHEN and SYDVKM.

The chain uses TRBV7-9 and TRBJ1-3; D gene unclear. The V end was cut by 2 bases, the J end by 2 bases, with 16 bases between. The CDR3 consists of 17 residues. Germline CDR1 SEHNR, CDR2 FQNEAQ (reference sequence). This CDR3 is CASSLSSSQATGNTIYF. For the CDR3, the DNA is TGTGCCAGCAGCTTAAGCTCTTCGCAGGCCACTGGAAACACCATATATTTT. Using reference TRBV7-9 and TRBJ1-3 for the parts outside the CDR3, the full variable domain is DTGVSQNPRHKITKRGQNVTFRCDPISEHNRLYWYRQTLGQGPEFLTYFQNEAQLEKSRLLSDRFSAERPKGSFSTLEIQRTEQGDSAMYLCASSLSSSQATGNTIYFGEGSWLTVV.

The chain is built from TRBV27 and TRBJ1-6, with D tentatively TRBD1 (6 bases). CDR3 length equals 15 residues. V dropped 8 bases and J dropped 7 bases, with 18 bases sitting between them. The germline gives CDR1 MNHEY, CDR2 SMNVEV (reference sequence). CDR3 sequence (DNA): TGTGCCAGCGCCGAGAACAGGGTAGGGAATTCACCCCTCCACTTT. Its translation is CASAENRVGNSPLHF.

The chain uses TRBV6-2 or TRBV6-3 and TRBJ1-1; D is perhaps TRBD1 (6 bases). Looked up from germline, CDR1 is MNHEY and CDR2 is SVGEGT. V shed 6 bases and J shed 10 bases, with 18 bases lying between them. This CDR3 is 13 amino acids long. CDR3 region: CASSPGQLSVAFF. The CDR3 nucleotides are TGTGCCAGCAGCCCCGGACAGCTAAGTGTAGCTTTCTTT.

CDR3 in amino acids: CASRDSINEAFF. CDR3 DNA sequence: TGTGCCAGCCGGGACAGCATTAATGAAGCTTTCTTT. The V gene is TRBV6-5, the J gene TRBJ1-1; 7 positions match TRBD1. Trimming took 8 bases from V and 7 from J; bases not matched to a gene: 7. Germline CDR1 reads MNHEY; CDR2 reads SVGAGI. CDR3 length equals 12 residues.

The rearrangement links TRBV9 to TRBJ2-3; possibly TRBD2 for D (5 bases). The CDR3 has 14 residues. Trimming removed 3 bases from V and 4 bases from J, with 12 bases in between. CDR1 and CDR2 from the germline V gene are SGDLS and YYNGEE. The CDR3 loop reads CASSARAGPDTQYF. CDR3 DNA sequence: TGTGCCAGCAGCGCGAGGGCAGGTCCAGATACGCAGTATTTT.

The V gene is TRBV12-3 or TRBV12-4, the J gene TRBJ1-2, with TRBD1 matching 9 bases. After removal of 0 bases from V and 8 bases from J, the junction contained 1 base not matched to a gene. The CDR3 loop spans 13 amino acids. The CDR3 is CASSLADRGGYTF. CDR3 DNA sequence: TGTGCCAGCAGTTTAGCTGACAGGGGGGGCTACACCTTC.

The chain uses TRBV5-1 and TRBJ1-6; D is unclear. The CDR3 has 15 residues. Germline V gene data show CDR1 as SGHRS and CDR2 as YFSETQ. V lost 2 bases and J 8 bases, leaving 14 bases between the germline ends. CDR3 coding DNA: TGCGCCAGCAGCTTCTTGGAGGGCGGTTATTCACCCCTCCACTTT. Protein: CASSFLEGGYSPLHF.

This clone was observed a single time. The chain links TRBV5-5 to TRBJ2-3, with 9 bases that match TRBD1. CDR1 and CDR2 (germline): SGHKS, YYEKEE (reference sequence). V lost 0 bases and J lost 5; bases outside the gene matches: 7. This CDR3 contains 16 residues. CDR3 loop: CASSLAPTGGKDTQYF. The CDR3 DNA follows: TGTGCCAGCAGCTTGGCCCCTACAGGGGGCAAAGATACGCAGTATTTT.

This sequence joins TRBV7-2 and TRBJ2-2, with 11 bases identical to TRBD2. This CDR3 comprises 14 residues. CDR1 and CDR2 from the germline V gene are SGHTA and FQGNSA. Trimming took 5 bases from V and 15 from J; bases not matched to a gene: 11. The CDR3 nucleotides are TGTGCCAGCAGCAGAGGACTAGCGGGCACCGGGATGTTTTTT. Translation gives CASSRGLAGTGMFF.

The J gene is TRBJ2-7, the V gene TRBV25-1, with TRBD1 identical over 7 bases. The CDR3 totals 12 residues. Germline CDR1 MGHDK, CDR2 SYGVNS. The junction had 3 bases not matched to a gene; V was cut back by 2 bases and J by 8 bases. The CDR3 loop is CASSEGRGKQYF. The CDR3 DNA reads as TGTGCCAGCAGTGAAGGCAGGGGGAAGCAGTACTTC.

This chain connects TRBV19 to TRBJ2-1; possibly TRBD2 for D (6 bases). From germline, CDR1 is LNHDA and CDR2 SQIVND (reference sequence). This CDR3 spans 14 amino acids. V lost 5 bases, J lost 4 bases, and 12 bases lay in between. In nucleotides, the CDR3 is TGTGCCAGTAGTCGGGGGAATTTTTACAATGAGCAGTTCTTC. This encodes CASSRGNFYNEQFF. Looking up the rest from reference TRBV19 and TRBJ2-1 gives the full variable domain: DGGITQSPKYLFRKEGQNVTLSCEQNLNHDAMYWYRQDPGQGLRLIYYSQIVNDFQKGDIAEGYSVSREKKESFPLTVTSAQKNPTAFYLCASSRGNFYNEQFFGPGTRLTVL.